The 23 T cell receptor beta chains in this list originate from one sample, sequenced in a study of shared clonotypes between healthy human individuals. Method: immunoSEQ multiplex PCR; TCRdb's copy keeps in-frame clones and lacks some. The sample has over 2,000,000 clones, just over 90% seen once. CD8 cells regarded as naive lacked CD45RO, were positively chosen for CCR7, and omitted terminally differentiated effector memory CD45RA+ cells. Sequences were obtained from naive CD8+ T cells from PBMCs. These receptors were obtained from a man between 18 and 35 years old in good health. Some clones in this sample may be carry-over from other donors' samples.

The chain links TRBV9 to TRBJ2-7; TRBD2 matches at 8 bases. V gave up 3 bases and J gave up 0 bases; unmatched junction bases: 8. The CDR3 loop spans 16 amino acids. The germline V gene encodes CDR1 SGDLS and CDR2 YYNGEE. CDR3 coding DNA: TGTGCCAGCAGCGCCACAGGCGGGAGGAGCTCCTACGAGCAGTACTTC. It codes for CASSATGGRSSYEQYF.

This chain links TRBV7-2 with TRBJ2-7, with 11 bases matching TRBD1. The CDR3 runs to 16 residues. The V gene end was trimmed by 5 bases and the J gene end by 2 bases; junction bases not matched to a gene: 8. Germline assignment: CDR1 SGHTA and CDR2 FQGNSA. DNA of the CDR3: TGTGCCAGCAGCCCTTTTGGACAGGGGGCCCCCTACGAGCAGTACTTC. This codes for CASSPFGQGAPYEQYF.

This sequence joins TRBV7-9 and TRBJ1-4; 8 bases line up with TRBD1. CDR3 length: 14 amino acids. Trimming at V came to 5 bases and at J to 8 bases, leaving 7 bases not matched to a gene. Germline V CDR1 and CDR2: SEHNR, FQNEAQ (reference sequence). This CDR3 reads CASSIRTGNEKLFF. Written as DNA, the CDR3 is TGTGCCAGCAGCATACGGACAGGGAACGAAAAACTGTTTTTT.

The gene calls are TRBV27 and TRBJ2-7; 10 bases align to TRBD2. In germline, CDR1 is MNHEY, CDR2 SMNVEV (reference sequence). This CDR3 has 14 residues. V dropped 2 bases and J dropped 5; count of bases not matched to a gene: 3. In DNA, the CDR3 is TGTGCCAGCAGTTTACAAGCGGGAGGGCACGAGCAGTACTTC. As protein: CASSLQAGGHEQYF.

V usage is TRBV13 and J usage is TRBJ2-5, with 8 bases matching TRBD2. V was clipped by 3 bases and J by 7 bases; unmatched bases: 13. The CDR3 length is 16 residues. Per the germline V gene, CDR1 is PRHDT and CDR2 is FYEKMQ (reference sequence). CDR3 in DNA: TGTGCCAGCAGCTTCATTGGGACTAGTACTGAAGCGACCCAGTACTTC. Protein sequence: CASSFIGTSTEATQYF.

The CDR3 nucleotides are TGTGCCAGCAGCCCCGGCGGCGTCACGGAGCAGTTCTTC. Translated: CASSPGGVTEQFF. The chain has TRBV6-6 and TRBJ2-1; D is uncertain. The V end lost 6 bases, the J end lost 10 bases, and 16 bases lay between the germline ends. The CDR3 totals 13 residues. The V gene's germline CDR1 is MNHNY and CDR2 SVGAGI (reference sequence).

A note on this clone: Other DNA sequences in the sample encode the same CDR3. This chain joins TRBV28 and TRBJ2-7; possibly TRBD2 for D (6 bases). The length of the CDR3 is 14 residues. CDR1 is MDHEN and CDR2 is SYDVKM in the germline V gene. Trimming removed 3 bases from V and 1 base from J, with 10 bases in between. This chain's CDR3 is CASSFPGTSYEQYF. CDR3 in DNA: TGTGCCAGCAGTTTTCCAGGGACTTCCTACGAGCAGTACTTC.

The CDR3 is CASSLVGAGYNEQFF. The CDR3 coding sequence is TGTGCCAGCAGCTTAGTGGGTGCGGGATACAATGAGCAGTTCTTC. This chain connects TRBV11-3 to TRBJ2-1; possibly TRBD2 for D (6 bases). The germline CDR1 and CDR2 sequences are SGHNT and YENEEA. The V end lost 1 base, the J end lost 4 bases, and 11 bases lay between the germline ends. The CDR3 runs 15 residues.

The V call is TRBV7-9, the J call TRBJ1-2; TRBD1 might be the D (5 bases). The CDR3 consists of 14 residues. The germline V gene encodes CDR1 SEHNR and CDR2 FQNEAQ (reference sequence). With 3 bases removed from V and 1 base from J, the gap between germline ends came to 9 bases. CDR3 amino acids: CASSLGGFNYGYTF. The CDR3 DNA reads TGTGCCAGCAGCTTGGGGGGGTTTAACTATGGCTACACCTTC.

The chain joins TRBV4-1 to TRBJ2-3; TRBD2 agrees at 7 bases. Losses at the gene ends were 1 base for V and 0 bases for J; bases not matched to a gene: 13. CDR1 and CDR2 (germline): MGHRA, YSYEKL. The CDR3 spans 19 residues. The CDR3 sequence: CASSQVGLAEALSTDTQYF. Written as DNA, the CDR3 is TGCGCCAGCAGCCAAGTAGGCCTAGCGGAGGCACTTAGCACAGATACGCAGTATTTT.

The chain is built from TRBV7-9 and TRBJ2-1, with D possibly TRBD2 on 6 matching bases. CDR3 size: 16 residues. Germline V gene lookup returns CDR1 SEHNR and CDR2 FQNEAQ (reference sequence). Trimming cost V 5 bases and J 2 bases, with 16 bases left between them. CDR3 DNA sequence: TGTGCCAGCAGCATTCCCTCTAGCGCGCCCTACAATGAGCAGTTCTTC. Translated: CASSIPSSAPYNEQFF.

For this clone: This sample also contains other DNA sequences that code for the same CDR3. The rearrangement uses TRBV19 and TRBJ2-5, with 15 bases that match TRBD2. Germline V gene lookup returns CDR1 LNHDA and CDR2 SQIVND (reference sequence). Trimming at V came to 3 bases and at J to 5 bases, leaving 4 bases not matched to a gene. The length of the CDR3 is 16 residues. In nucleotides, the CDR3 is TGTGCCAGTAGTATGGGACTAGCGGGAGGCCGGGAGACCCAGTACTTC. It translates to CASSMGLAGGRETQYF.

The chain joins TRBV7-9 to TRBJ2-1; D is ambiguous. This CDR3 has 16 residues. Germline values: CDR1 SEHNR, CDR2 FQNEAQ (reference sequence). The V gene lost 0 bases and the J gene lost 1 base, with 10 bases spanning the gap. The DNA of the CDR3 is TGTGCCAGCAGCTTAGCAACAGCGTTGTCCTACAATGAGCAGTTCTTC. Translated: CASSLATALSYNEQFF. The full variable domain, in which reference TRBV7-9 and TRBJ2-1 provide the parts outside the CDR3, is DTGVSQNPRHKITKRGQNVTFRCDPISEHNRLYWYRQTLGQGPEFLTYFQNEAQLEKSRLLSDRFSAERPKGSFSTLEIQRTEQGDSAMYLCASSLATALSYNEQFFGPGTRLTVL.

This clone was found once. The rearrangement joins TRBV5-5 to TRBJ2-7, with 8 bases aligning to TRBD1. In germline, CDR1 is SGHKS, CDR2 YYEKEE (reference sequence). V lost 4 bases, J lost 2 bases, and 11 bases stayed unmatched. The CDR3 covers 16 residues. CDR3 residues: CASSPSTGAAAYEQYF. The CDR3 DNA is TGTGCCAGCAGCCCTTCGACAGGGGCGGCTGCCTACGAGCAGTACTTC.

V and J are TRBV9 and TRBJ1-4; D uncertain. V was cut by 2 bases and J by 11 bases, with 13 bases left in between. The CDR3 runs to 13 residues. The germline gives CDR1 SGDLS, CDR2 YYNGEE. The DNA for the CDR3 is TGTGCCAGCAGCGTGAACCGGGTCGAGAAACTGTTTTTT. It translates to CASSVNRVEKLFF.

The CDR3 here is CASTTRAGGSSYNEQFF. CDR3 bases: TGTGCCAGCACTACTCGAGCGGGGGGAAGCTCCTACAATGAGCAGTTCTTC. The chain combines TRBV27 with TRBJ2-1; TRBD2 matches at 9 bases. Trimming at V came to 7 bases and at J to 0 bases, leaving 10 bases not matched to a gene. This CDR3 is 17 amino acids long. Germline CDR1 MNHEY, CDR2 SMNVEV (reference sequence).

This chain joins TRBV19 and TRBJ1-3; the D gene is possibly TRBD1 (5 bases). CDR3 size: 18 residues. Germline V CDR1 and CDR2: LNHDA, SQIVND (reference sequence). Trimming removed 5 bases at V and 0 bases at J, with 20 bases between. The CDR3 DNA reads TGTGCCAGTAGTCTTATGCGAGGACAAATTTCCTCTGGAAACACCATATATTTT. This gives the protein CASSLMRGQISSGNTIYF.

The chain joins TRBV11-2 to TRBJ2-5; TRBD1 is a possible D gene (6 bases). The ends were cut back, 1 base at V and 4 bases at J, with 16 bases in the middle. The CDR3 sequence is 16 residues long. Per germline, CDR1 SGHAT and CDR2 FQNNGV. This CDR3 is CASSLVITGWRETQYF. The CDR3 nucleotides are TGTGCCAGCAGCTTAGTTATTACAGGGTGGCGAGAGACCCAGTACTTC.

This chain joins TRBV4-3 and TRBJ1-1, with D unclear. V dropped 4 bases and J dropped 1 base, with 13 bases sitting between them. This CDR3 is 15 amino acids long. The germline V gene encodes CDR1 LGHNA and CDR2 YSLEER. CDR3 DNA sequence: TGCGCCAGCAGCCCCACAGATTTGAGGAACACTGAAGCTTTCTTT. This codes for CASSPTDLRNTEAFF.

The chain links TRBV2 to TRBJ2-1; D remains unclear. Germline assignment: CDR1 SNHLY and CDR2 FYNNEI. V was shortened by 1 base and J by 7 bases, with 5 bases between the two germline ends. This CDR3 has 12 residues. The CDR3 sequence is CASSEEYNEQFF. CDR3 DNA sequence: TGTGCCAGCAGTGAAGAGTATAATGAGCAGTTCTTC.

The CDR3 here is CASRTLGGETQYF. The CDR3, as DNA: TGTGCCAGCAGGACATTGGGGGGAGAGACCCAGTACTTC. The chain links TRBV27 to TRBJ2-5; tentatively, D is TRBD2 (6 bases). CDR3 length: 13 residues. Germline lookup yields CDR1 MNHEY and CDR2 SMNVEV (reference sequence). Trimming removed 6 bases at V and 4 bases at J, with 12 bases between.

This sequence joins TRBV7-9 and TRBJ2-7; D is uncertain. CDR1 and CDR2 (germline): SEHNR, FQNEAQ (reference sequence). The CDR3 is 16 residues long. Trimming removed 3 bases at V and 2 bases at J, with 17 bases between. Here the CDR3 reads CASSFDLGLKAYEQYF. The CDR3 DNA reads TGTGCCAGCAGCTTTGATTTAGGCCTCAAGGCCTACGAGCAGTACTTC.

The V call is TRBV7-2, the J call TRBJ2-3; 12 bases match TRBD1. V lost 2 bases to trimming and J lost 4 bases; unmatched junction nucleotides: 7. Germline assignment: CDR1 SGHTA and CDR2 FQGNSA. The CDR3 has 17 amino acids. In DNA, the CDR3 is TGTGCCAGCAGCTTATACTGGGGGACAGGGGGCGCAGATACGCAGTATTTT. Translating gives CASSLYWGTGGADTQYF.